Listed here are 10 T cell receptor beta chains from one sample, sequenced in a study of CD8+ T cells in alopecia areata. Indicated treatment: oral pan-JAK inhibitor, 5-10 mg twice daily. Following extraction, RNA underwent reverse transcription to cDNA, which served as the sequencing template. This table comes from immunoSEQ multiplex PCR, and its TCRdb copy is limited to in-frame clones, with some not included. The data hold about 270,000 clones, with about three fifths observed a single time. The sequencing here drew on CD4+ T cells sorted from blood, taken around week 52, from a patient treated with tofacitinib. Receptor source: a human donor with alopecia areata.

The chain employs TRBV10-3 and TRBJ2-5; 9 nucleotides line up with TRBD1. The CDR3 covers 15 residues. After removal of 11 bases from V and 4 bases from J, the junction contained 14 bases not matched to a gene. Germline CDR1 reads ENHRY; CDR2 reads SYGVKD. The CDR3 DNA is TGTGCCGCTCGACCCAACGGGACAGGGCGAGAGACCCAGTACTTC. Translating gives CAARPNGTGRETQYF.

The rearrangement links TRBV29-1 to TRBJ1-2; the D gene is possibly TRBD1 (6 bases). V was shortened by 4 bases and J by 8 bases, with 14 bases between the two germline ends. The germline V gene has CDR1 SQVTM and CDR2 ANQGSEA. The CDR3 is made up of 12 amino acids. The CDR3 DNA sequence: TGCAGCGTTGGGGACACCCTGAGGGGCTACACCTTC. As protein: CSVGDTLRGYTF.

This clone has more than one count but fewer than ten. Other nucleotide sequences in the sample specify the same CDR3. The chain combines TRBV29-1 with TRBJ1-5; tentative D call: TRBD1 (5 bases). CDR3 length: 12 amino acids. The V end was cut by 4 bases, the J end by 4 bases, with 8 bases between. Germline CDR1 is SQVTM and CDR2 is ANQGSEA. This CDR3 is CSVGGVNQPQHF. The DNA for the CDR3 is TGCAGCGTTGGAGGGGTGAATCAGCCCCAGCATTTT.

The chain carries TRBV6-5 and TRBJ2-7, with 7 bases aligning to TRBD1. The V gene's germline CDR1 is MNHEY and CDR2 SVGAGI. This CDR3 has 15 amino acids. The J segment lost 3 bases and the V segment lost 5 bases, leaving 10 bases of the junction unmatched. CDR3: CASSKDRPPIYEQYF. For the CDR3, the DNA is TGTGCCAGCAGTAAGGACAGGCCGCCGATCTACGAGCAGTACTTC.

This chain uses TRBV29-1 with TRBJ2-5, with a tentative D call TRBD1 (5 bases). V was shortened by 2 bases and J by 2 bases, with 6 bases between the two germline ends. Germline V lookup: CDR1 SQVTM, CDR2 ANQGSEA. This CDR3 spans 12 amino acids. CDR3 sequence: CSVEQGQETQYF. The CDR3 DNA follows: TGCAGCGTTGAACAGGGTCAAGAGACCCAGTACTTC.

The chain carries TRBV4-1 and TRBJ1-1, with 8 bases fitting TRBD1. The CDR3 is made up of 15 amino acids. Looked up from germline, CDR1 is MGHRA and CDR2 is YSYEKL. The V gene end was trimmed by 1 base and the J gene end by 5 bases; junction bases not matched to a gene: 6. CDR3 sequence reads: CASSQADREETEAFF. CDR3 coding DNA: TGCGCCAGCAGCCAAGCGGACAGGGAAGAAACTGAAGCTTTCTTT.

The rearrangement joins TRBV2 to TRBJ1-1; no reliable D call. Germline V lookup: CDR1 SNHLY, CDR2 FYNNEI. The length of the CDR3 is 14 residues. Between the trimmed V and J ends, which lost 1 base and 5 bases, there was a span of 11 bases. The DNA of the CDR3 is TGTGCCAGCAGTGAAGAACGGGGAGGGACTGAAGCTTTCTTT. It translates to CASSEERGGTEAFF. Full variable domain (remainder filled in from reference TRBV2 and TRBJ1-1): EPEVTQTPSHQVTQMGQEVILRCVPISNHLYFYWYRQILGQKVEFLVSFYNNEISEKSEIFDDQFSVERPDGSNFTLKIRSTKLEDSAMYFCASSEERGGTEAFFGQGTRLTVV.

The chain uses TRBV9 and TRBJ2-7; D assignment may be TRBD1 or TRBD2 (5 bases each). V shed 2 bases and J shed 2 bases, with 11 bases lying between them. CDR3 length: 14 residues. Germline V lookup: CDR1 SGDLS, CDR2 YYNGEE. CDR3 in amino acids: CASSVGTRTYEQYF. Written as DNA, the CDR3 is TGTGCCAGCAGCGTTGGGACGCGAACCTACGAGCAGTACTTC.

V usage is TRBV4-3 and J usage is TRBJ2-7; TRBD1 matches at 8 bases. Germline CDR1 LGHNA, CDR2 YSLEER. V gave up 0 bases and J gave up 3 bases; unmatched junction bases: 1. CDR3 length equals 14 residues. The CDR3 here is CASSQETGDYEQYF. The CDR3 DNA reads TGCGCCAGCAGCCAAGAGACAGGGGACTACGAGCAGTACTTC.

For the CDR3, the DNA is TGTGCCAGCAGTCAGGGGGCGCGAGTAACCGGGGAGCTGTTTTTT. Protein product: CASSQGARVTGELFF. The chain uses TRBV6-1 and TRBJ2-2; 8 nucleotides align to TRBD1. This CDR3 region has 15 residues. J gave up 5 bases and V 5 bases, and 7 bases lay outside the gene matches. Germline V gives CDR1 MNHNS, CDR2 SASEGT.